These 20 T cell receptor beta chains share one sample of origin, sequenced in a study of vaccination and CD4 T cells after COVID-19. Stated treatment: approximately 9-day PBMC culture with coronavirus spike peptide pools or control peptides (ViraFEST assay). The Oncomine TCR Beta short-read assay was applied to DNA of cultured CD4+ T cells. In TCRdb, the PCR reads were re-called with MiXCR into one record per CDR3 protein. Here the sample spans approximately 20,000 distinct CDR3 sequences, less than 75% being singletons. What these receptors recognize is not known. Sequenced material: CD4+ T cells from blood, cultured in vitro. These receptors were obtained from a human donor who had recovered from COVID-19.

Only a few counts were recorded for this clonotype. This chain connects TRBV20-1 to TRBJ1-2; possibly TRBD1 for D (5 bases). Germline CDR1 DFQATT, CDR2 SNEGSKA (reference sequence). Trimming stripped 0 bases from V and 4 bases from J, with 15 bases between. The CDR3 covers 15 residues. CDR3 in amino acids: CSARDGVGGIYGYTF. For the CDR3, the DNA is TGCAGTGCTAGAGATGGGGTCGGGGGAATCTATGGCTACACCTTC.

The V and J genes are TRBV7-2 and TRBJ2-5, with D tentatively TRBD2 (5 bases). The V gene's germline CDR1 is SGHTA and CDR2 FQGNSA. This CDR3 region has 14 residues. Between the trimmed V and J ends, which lost 1 base and 5 bases, there was a span of 11 bases. The CDR3: CASSLVNGGETQYF. In nucleotides, the CDR3 is TGTGCCAGCAGCTTAGTCAATGGCGGGGAGACCCAGTACTTC.

The V call is TRBV19, the J call TRBJ2-1, with 9 bases that match TRBD2. V lost 7 bases to trimming and J lost 4 bases; unmatched junction nucleotides: 8. Germline CDR1 and CDR2: LNHDA and SQIVND (reference sequence). The CDR3 runs 15 residues. In nucleotides, the CDR3 is TGTGCCAGTACTAGCGGGACCCTCCTTTACAATGAGCAGTTCTTC. Its translation is CASTSGTLLYNEQFF.

The chain combines TRBV15 with TRBJ2-3; no reliable D call. Trimming pared 0 bases from V and 4 bases from J, leaving 8 bases between. The CDR3 contains 14 residues. From germline, CDR1 is LNHNV and CDR2 YYDKDF (reference sequence). CDR3 loop: CATSRDLSPDTQYF. Written as DNA, the CDR3 is TGTGCCACCAGCAGAGATCTCTCCCCAGATACGCAGTATTTT.

The gene calls are TRBV10-3 and TRBJ2-3, with 11 bases identical to TRBD2. The CDR3 length is 18 residues. With V trimmed by 4 bases and J by 2 bases, 11 bases remained unmatched. Germline CDR1 and CDR2: ENHRY and SYGVKD. The CDR3 sequence: CAISGPSGRSTNTDTQYF. CDR3 coding DNA: TGTGCCATCAGTGGCCCTAGCGGGAGGTCTACAAACACAGATACGCAGTATTTT.

The chain employs TRBV5-1 and TRBJ2-5, with 7 bases fitting TRBD2. Trimming cost V 1 base and J 5 bases; bases outside gene matches: 8. CDR1 and CDR2 (germline): SGHRS, YFSETQ. The CDR3 is 15 amino acids. CDR3 residues: CASSLHGREGETQYF. As DNA, the CDR3 is TGCGCCAGCAGCTTGCACGGCAGGGAGGGGGAGACCCAGTACTTC.

This chain connects TRBV30 to TRBJ1-2; D remains unclear. CDR1 GTSNPN and CDR2 SVGIG come from the germline V gene (reference sequence). This CDR3 region has 11 residues. Trimming left V 8 bases short and J 8 bases short, with 15 bases between. CDR3 sequence: CAGQTRGGYTF. As DNA, the CDR3 is TGTGCCGGGCAGACCCGAGGGGGCTACACCTTC.

This clonotype appeared a few times. The chain recombines TRBV20-1 with TRBJ2-1; TRBD2 is a possible D gene (6 bases). V was pared by 0 bases and J by 3 bases, with 15 bases between. Per the germline V gene, CDR1 is DFQATT and CDR2 is SNEGSKA (reference sequence). The CDR3 extends over 16 amino acids. The DNA of the CDR3 is TGCAGTGCTAGAGACCCCCTGGGACTCCACTACAATGAGCAGTTCTTC. It specifies CSARDPLGLHYNEQFF.

Here the CDR3 DNA reads TGTGCCTGGAGTGTATCTGTAATGAGAGTTGGCACAGATACGCAGTATTTT. It specifies CAWSVSVMRVGTDTQYF. The chain employs TRBV30 and TRBJ2-3; D is undetermined. Germline CDR1 reads GTSNPN; CDR2 reads SVGIG (reference sequence). This CDR3 contains 17 residues. Trimming took off 0 bases at V and 1 base at J, with 17 bases between the two ends.

Only a few counts were recorded for this clonotype. The chain couples TRBV14 to TRBJ2-1; D call uncertain. CDR1 is SGHDN and CDR2 is FVKESK in the germline V gene. The CDR3 loop spans 16 amino acids. Between the trimmed V and J ends, which lost 0 bases and 0 bases, there was a span of 9 bases. Here the CDR3 DNA reads TGTGCCAGCAGCCAAGATGAGACCGACTCCTACAATGAGCAGTTCTTC. Its protein is CASSQDETDSYNEQFF.

The chain links TRBV20-1 to TRBJ2-7; D might be TRBD1 (5 bases). The germline V gene has CDR1 DFQATT and CDR2 SNEGSKA (reference sequence). The CDR3 totals 10 residues. CDR3 in amino acids: CSGGAYEQYF. DNA for the CDR3: TGCAGCGGTGGGGCGTACGAGCAGTACTTC.

This clonotype was observed a few times. The CDR3 loop is CASSAQGGYGYTF. CDR3 sequence (DNA): TGTGCCAGCAGCGCACAGGGCGGCTATGGCTACACCTTC. The chain has TRBV2 and TRBJ1-2; tentative D call: TRBD1 (6 bases). V gave up 6 bases and J gave up 4 bases, with 12 bases separating them. Germline V CDR1 and CDR2: SNHLY, FYNNEI. The CDR3 runs 13 residues.

This clonotype was recorded a few times. V usage is TRBV27 and J usage is TRBJ1-1, with TRBD1 matching over 7 bases. This CDR3 region has 16 residues. CDR1 is MNHEY and CDR2 is SMNVEV in the germline V gene (reference sequence). The trim removed 6 bases at V and 5 bases at J, leaving 15 bases unmatched. The CDR3 nucleotides are TGTGCCAGCAGCGTCCCTTCAGACAGGGCGAGGACTGAAGCTTTCTTT. This sequence encodes CASSVPSDRARTEAFF.

This clonotype showed up just once. The V call is TRBV11-2, the J call TRBJ1-1, with D unclear. Germline loops: CDR1 SGHAT, CDR2 FQNNGV. Trimming removed 5 bases at V and 6 bases at J, with 28 bases between. CDR3 length: 18 amino acids. The CDR3 reads CASSLIGFAGSGGSEAFF. The CDR3 nucleotides are TGTGCCAGCAGCCTCATCGGATTCGCGGGGTCGGGAGGCTCTGAAGCTTTCTTT.

This clonotype was found once. This sequence joins TRBV27 and TRBJ1-1, with no clear D. This CDR3 is 14 amino acids long. From germline, CDR1 is MNHEY and CDR2 SMNVEV (reference sequence). The V end lost 2 bases, the J end lost 0 bases, and 7 bases lay between the germline ends. CDR3: CASSLVRMNTEAFF. The CDR3 DNA follows: TGTGCCAGCAGTTTAGTTAGGATGAACACTGAAGCTTTCTTT.

V and J are TRBV5-1 and TRBJ2-2; 7 positions match TRBD1. Germline trimming cut 4 bases from V and 7 bases from J; bases unmatched to any gene: 10. CDR1 and CDR2 from the germline V gene are SGHRS and YFSETQ. The length of the CDR3 is 15 residues. CDR3 loop: CASSLDGQDFGELFF. Written as DNA, the CDR3 is TGCGCCAGCAGCCTAGATGGACAGGACTTCGGGGAGCTGTTTTTT.

This clonotype has only a few counts. This chain links TRBV11-2 with TRBJ1-2; 8 nucleotides align to TRBD1. The V segment lost 5 bases and the J segment 10 bases; nucleotides outside the gene matches: 12. The CDR3 covers 14 residues. Looked up from germline, CDR1 is SGHAT and CDR2 is FQNNGV. Here the CDR3 reads CASSPNRDRPPYTF. DNA of the CDR3: TGTGCCAGCAGCCCGAACCGGGACAGGCCTCCCTACACCTTC.

The CDR3 nucleotides read TGCAGTGCTATCCCACAGGGCGTACACACTGAAGCTTTCTTT. Encoded protein: CSAIPQGVHTEAFF. The chain couples TRBV20-1 to TRBJ1-1; D possibly corresponds to TRBD1 (6 bases). The CDR3 is made up of 14 amino acids. Germline V gives CDR1 DFQATT, CDR2 SNEGSKA (reference sequence). Trimming pared 4 bases from V and 3 bases from J, leaving 15 bases between.

The chain uses TRBV6-5 and TRBJ2-7, with 8 bases that match TRBD2. The CDR3 loop spans 16 amino acids. Germline CDR1 is MNHEY and CDR2 is SVGAGI. V lost 0 bases, J lost 4 bases, and 8 bases stayed unmatched. The CDR3 DNA is TGTGCCAGCAGTTACTCTTTGAGCGGGAGTATTTACGAGCAGTACTTC. Translating it yields CASSYSLSGSIYEQYF.

This rearrangement joins TRBV18 to TRBJ1-5; 8 bases map to TRBD1. V dropped 3 bases and J dropped 2; count of bases not matched to a gene: 6. In germline, CDR1 is KGHSH, CDR2 LQKENI. This CDR3 is built from 16 residues. The CDR3 protein is CASSPPGQEGNQPQHF. DNA of the CDR3: TGTGCCAGCTCACCCCCGGGACAGGAGGGCAATCAGCCCCAGCATTTT.